The 23 T cell receptor beta chains below come from one sample, sequenced in a study of tumor and adjacent non-tumor tissue in lung cancer. The template was RNA from unsorted bulk tissue. Three rounds of nested PCR, following a modified ARM-PCR protocol, produced the TCRbeta library. A single record per CDR3 protein comes from TCRdb applying MiXCR to the multiplex PCR reads. The sample yields roughly 200,000 distinct CDR3 sequences, 71% seen once. Sequenced: lung tumor tissue. The receptors shown here come from a man aged 55 to 70 with non-small cell lung cancer.

The chain is built from TRBV11-3 and TRBJ2-6; D is undetermined. Germline V gene sequence: CDR1 SGHNT, CDR2 YENEEA. V was trimmed by 10 bases and J by 1 base, leaving 17 bases between them. CDR3 length equals 16 residues. Here the CDR3 DNA reads TGTGCCAACAACTTTGAGTCGGTATCTGGGGCCAACGTCCTGACTTTC. Its translation is CANNFESVSGANVLTF.

Details on this clonotype: A read error may be the cause here, since a much bigger clone is one base away. The chain is built from TRBV10-2 and TRBJ1-5; 8 bases match TRBD1. The CDR3 sequence is 14 residues long. The germline gives CDR1 WSHSY, CDR2 SAAADI. The CDR3 DNA follows: TGCGCCAGCACCCAGACAGGGGTCAATCAGCCCCTGCATTTT. As protein: CASTQTGVNQPLHF.

This chain connects TRBV30 to TRBJ2-2; tentative D call: TRBD2 (5 bases). V dropped 8 bases and J dropped 5 bases, with 21 bases sitting between them. CDR3 size: 15 residues. The germline CDR1 and CDR2 sequences are GTSNPN and SVGIG (reference sequence). CDR3 residues: CARITTKHGTGELFF. The CDR3 coding sequence is TGTGCCCGGATTACGACTAAGCACGGGACCGGGGAGCTGTTTTTT. Looking up the rest from reference TRBV30 and TRBJ2-2 gives the full variable domain: SQTIHQWPATLVQPVGSPLSLECTVEGTSNPNLYWYRQAAGRGLQLLFYSVGIGQISSEVPQNLSASRPQDRQFILSSKKLLLSDSGFYLCARITTKHGTGELFFGEGSRLTVL.

A word on this clonotype: Compared with germline, one end of the junction differs, possibly owing to a read error. This chain uses TRBV12-3 or TRBV12-4 with TRBJ1-1, with D hard to call. The CDR3 totals 13 residues. For the CDR3, the DNA is TGTGCCGGCAGTTTGCAGGACGGTACTGAAGCTTTCTTT. Translating it yields CAGSLQDGTEAFF.

On this clonotype itself: The junction differs from germline at one of its ends, possibly a read error. The CDR3 reads CPSSSREISYNEQIF. DNA of the CDR3: TGTCCCAGCAGCTCCCGGGAGATCTCCTATAATGAGCAGATCTTC. V and J are TRBV11-3 and TRBJ2-1; possibly TRBD2 for D (6 bases). The CDR3 is 15 amino acids. CDR1 and CDR2 (germline): SGHNT, YENEEA.

Comments on this clonotype: Mismatch with germline at one junction end may stem from a read error. This chain links TRBV11-3 with TRBJ1-3, with 9 bases that match TRBD1. The CDR3 loop spans 14 amino acids. CDR1 and CDR2 from the germline V gene are SGHNT and YENEEA. The CDR3 DNA reads as TGTGCTAGCAGCTCGGACAGGGGCCGAAGCACCATATATTTT. Translated, it gives CASSSDRGRSTIYF.

Turning to this clonotype: Without the conserved terminal phenylalanine or tryptophan, this CDR3 likely stems from a read error. The chain combines TRBV12-3 or TRBV12-4 with TRBJ2-2; 9 bases agree with TRBD1. CDR3 length equals 14 residues. The V gene end was trimmed by 5 bases and the J gene end by 7 bases; junction bases not matched to a gene: 5. CDR3 in DNA: TGTGCCAGCAGTCACAGGGGGCTTGGCGGGGAGCTGTTTTCT. As protein: CASSHRGLGGELFS.

On this clonotype itself: A clone one base away is much larger, so this may be a read error. Lacking the conserved final phenylalanine or tryptophan, this CDR3 likely reflects a read error. The chain is built from TRBV6-5 and TRBJ1-6; 12 nucleotides line up with TRBD1. Trimming took 5 bases from V and 7 from J; bases not matched to a gene: 12. The CDR3 has 18 residues. Germline CDR1 is MNHEY and CDR2 is SVGAGI. The chain's CDR3 is CASSRNIGTGGGNSPLHL. CDR3 DNA sequence: TGTGCCAGCAGTCGAAACATCGGGACAGGGGGCGGGAATTCACCCCTCCACTTA.

Concerning this clonotype: One end of the junction fails to match germline, which may point to a read error. This chain uses TRBV6-1 with TRBJ1-2, with a weak D call TRBD1 (6 bases). Germline V CDR1 and CDR2: MNHNS, SASEGT. The CDR3 has 13 amino acids. The CDR3: CASSWDNNNGYTF. The CDR3 DNA reads as TGTGCCAGCAGTTGGGACAATAACAATGGCTACACCTTC.

This clonotype has only a few counts. The V and J genes are TRBV7-6 and TRBJ1-5, with 8 bases lining up with TRBD1. V gave up 4 bases and J gave up 11 bases; unmatched junction bases: 1. There are 11 residues in the CDR3. Germline CDR1 and CDR2: SGHVS and FNYEAQ. CDR3 sequence: CASSSGQAQHF. The CDR3 coding sequence is TGTGCCAGCAGCTCGGGACAGGCCCAGCATTTT.

About this clonotype: The CDR3 end shows no conserved phenylalanine or tryptophan, and so a read error is likely. This rearrangement joins TRBV11-3 to TRBJ2-5; 7 positions match TRBD1. Germline V gives CDR1 SGHNT, CDR2 YENEEA. This CDR3 contains 16 residues. With V trimmed by 5 bases and J by 5 bases, 14 bases remained unmatched. Here the CDR3 reads CASSKGTVFLHETQYL. The CDR3 nucleotides read TGTGCCAGCAGCAAAGGGACAGTTTTCCTTCATGAGACCCAGTACTTA.

A remark on this clonotype: A much more abundant neighbour one base away suggests this may be a read error. The J gene is TRBJ2-5, the V gene TRBV20-1; TRBD2 aligns across 7 bases. Looked up from germline, CDR1 is DFQATT and CDR2 is SNEGSKA (reference sequence). The CDR3 is 13 residues long. The CDR3 bases are TGCTGTGCAACCCGGGAGGTCCAAGAGACCCAGTACTTC. This translates into CCATREVQETQYF.

Concerning this clonotype: A much larger clone lies a single base off, so this may be a read error. The rearrangement joins TRBV29-1 to TRBJ2-3, with D possibly being TRBD1 (5 bases). The CDR3 runs to 14 residues. Germline V lookup: CDR1 SQVTM, CDR2 ANQGSEA. The CDR3 DNA follows: TGCAGCGTTAGGGGCCTTACCCCCACAGATACGGAGTATTTT. It codes for CSVRGLTPTDTEYF.

Note on this clonotype: This sequence may be a read error, since a much larger clone differs from it by one base. The chain links TRBV20-1 to TRBJ2-7; 9 bases map to TRBD1. Germline lookup yields CDR1 DFQATT and CDR2 SNEGSKA (reference sequence). The CDR3 has 16 amino acids. V dropped 2 bases and J dropped 6; count of bases not matched to a gene: 14. The chain's CDR3 is CSARPPGQGNESEQYF. Written as DNA, the CDR3 is TGCAGTGCTAGACCGCCGGGACAGGGCAATGAGAGCGAGCAGTACTTC.

This clonotype was seen a handful of times. This rearrangement joins TRBV6-1 to TRBJ1-2, with 10 nucleotides matching TRBD1. Per germline, CDR1 MNHNS and CDR2 SASEGT. With V trimmed by 8 bases and J by 5 bases, 8 bases remained unmatched. The CDR3 loop spans 14 amino acids. Here the CDR3 reads CASDPDRGRYGYTF. CDR3 bases: TGTGCCAGCGACCCTGACAGGGGGCGGTATGGCTACACCTTC.

The V call is TRBV5-6, the J call TRBJ1-5; 7 positions match TRBD1. From germline, CDR1 is SGHDT and CDR2 YYEEEE. V was pared by 1 base and J by 4 bases, with 5 bases of the junction left unmatched. This CDR3 contains 15 residues. The CDR3 sequence: CASSLRGQLNQPQHF. CDR3 DNA: TGTGCCAGCAGCTTGAGGGGACAGCTTAATCAGCCCCAGCATTTT.

A few counts support this clonotype. The chain has TRBV7-8 and TRBJ1-1; 8 bases match TRBD1. The CDR3 runs to 14 residues. Per the germline V gene, CDR1 is SGHVS and CDR2 is FQNEAQ. The V gene end was trimmed by 5 bases and the J gene end by 3 bases; junction bases not matched to a gene: 5. CDR3 amino acids: CASSRGQAYTEAFF. DNA for the CDR3: TGTGCCAGCAGCAGGGGACAGGCTTACACTGAAGCTTTCTTT.

Of note for this clonotype: At one end the junction does not follow the germline gene, possibly because of a read error. The CDR3 DNA reads as TGTGCCAGCAGTTTAGACATCCCATGGCAGGATACGACCTACGAGCAATACTTC. It translates to CASSLDIPWQDTTYEQYF. This rearrangement joins TRBV11-3 to TRBJ2-7; D call uncertain. The CDR3 totals 18 residues. Per germline, CDR1 SGHNT and CDR2 YENEEA. The variable domain in full, with the rest retrieved from reference TRBV11-3 and TRBJ2-7, is EAGVVQSPRYKIIEKKQPVAFWCNPISGHNTLYWYLQNLGQGPELLIRYENEEAVDDSQLPKDRFSAERLKGVDSTLKIQPAELGDSAVYLCASSLDIPWQDTTYEQYFGPGTRLTVT.

The sample holds many counts of this clonotype. V and J are TRBV12-3 or TRBV12-4 and TRBJ1-1; 7 bases are shared with TRBD1. CDR3 length equals 15 residues. V was pared by 7 bases and J by 0 bases, with 8 bases of the junction left unmatched. The DNA of the CDR3 is TGTGCCAGCACCTCTACAGGGGTCCTGAACACTGAAGCTTTCTTT. This encodes CASTSTGVLNTEAFF.

Details on this clonotype: One end of the junction varies from germline; a read error may be responsible. The gene calls are TRBV20-1 and TRBJ2-1, with D possibly matching TRBD2 (6 bases). This CDR3 contains 12 residues. Per germline, CDR1 DFQATT and CDR2 SNEGSKA (reference sequence). As DNA, the CDR3 is TGCTGTGCTCTGGGACTTCAGGGCGAGCAGTTCTTC. Amino acids: CCALGLQGEQFF.

This clonotype was counted a few times. Given a much more abundant clone one base away, this may be a read error. In nucleotides, the CDR3 is TGTGACAGCAGGCAGGAAGAGACCCAGTACTTC. Translation: CDSRQEETQYF. The chain is built from TRBV11-2 and TRBJ2-5; no clear D gene. CDR3 length: 11 amino acids. Germline-derived CDR1 and CDR2 are SGHAT and FQNNGV. The complete variable domain, with remaining parts taken from reference TRBV11-2 and TRBJ2-5, reads EAGVAQSPRYKIIEKRQSVAFWCNPISGHATLYWYQQILGQGPKLLIQFQNNGVVDDSQLPKDRFSAERLKGVDSTLKIQPAKLEDSAVYLCDSRQEETQYFGPGTRLLVL.

Details on this clonotype: A read error may account for a junction end that differs from germline. The chain employs TRBV6-1 and TRBJ2-7; D call uncertain. This CDR3 is built from 15 residues. Germline V gene data show CDR1 as MNHNS and CDR2 as SASEGT. DNA of the CDR3: TGTGCCAGCACTGAAAGCCAGGTACTCTCCTACGAGCAGTACTTC. This translates into CASTESQVLSYEQYF.

This clonotype was observed many times. The chain couples TRBV7-9 to TRBJ2-1; no definite D call. CDR3 length: 13 residues. Trimming took 4 bases from V and 0 from J, leaving 4 bases between them. In germline, CDR1 is SEHNR, CDR2 FQNEAQ (reference sequence). CDR3 protein: CASSWSSYNEQFF. DNA for the CDR3: TGTGCCAGCAGCTGGAGCTCCTACAATGAGCAGTTCTTC. The variable domain in full, with the rest retrieved from reference TRBV7-9 and TRBJ2-1, is DTGVSQNPRHKITKRGQNVTFRCDPISEHNRLYWYRQTLGQGPEFLTYFQNEAQLEKSRLLSDRFSAERPKGSFSTLEIQRTEQGDSAMYLCASSWSSYNEQFFGPGTRLTVL.